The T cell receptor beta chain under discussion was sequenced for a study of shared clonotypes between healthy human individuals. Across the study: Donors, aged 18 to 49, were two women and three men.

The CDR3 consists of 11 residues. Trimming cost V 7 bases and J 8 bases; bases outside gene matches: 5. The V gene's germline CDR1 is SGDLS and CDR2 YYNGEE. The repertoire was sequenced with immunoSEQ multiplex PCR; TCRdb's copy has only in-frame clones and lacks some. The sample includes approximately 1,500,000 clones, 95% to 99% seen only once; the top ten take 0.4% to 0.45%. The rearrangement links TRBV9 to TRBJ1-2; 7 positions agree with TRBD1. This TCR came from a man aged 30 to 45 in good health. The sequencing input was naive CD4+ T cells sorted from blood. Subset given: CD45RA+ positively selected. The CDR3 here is CASGDRAGYTF. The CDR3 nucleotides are TGTGCCAGCGGGGACAGAGCGGGCTACACCTTC. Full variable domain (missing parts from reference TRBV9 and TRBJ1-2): DSGVTQTPKHLITATGQRVTLRCSPRSGDLSVYWYQQSLDQGLQFLIQYYNGEERAKGNILERFSAQQFPDLHSELNLSSLELGDSALYFCASGDRAGYTFGSGTRLTVV.